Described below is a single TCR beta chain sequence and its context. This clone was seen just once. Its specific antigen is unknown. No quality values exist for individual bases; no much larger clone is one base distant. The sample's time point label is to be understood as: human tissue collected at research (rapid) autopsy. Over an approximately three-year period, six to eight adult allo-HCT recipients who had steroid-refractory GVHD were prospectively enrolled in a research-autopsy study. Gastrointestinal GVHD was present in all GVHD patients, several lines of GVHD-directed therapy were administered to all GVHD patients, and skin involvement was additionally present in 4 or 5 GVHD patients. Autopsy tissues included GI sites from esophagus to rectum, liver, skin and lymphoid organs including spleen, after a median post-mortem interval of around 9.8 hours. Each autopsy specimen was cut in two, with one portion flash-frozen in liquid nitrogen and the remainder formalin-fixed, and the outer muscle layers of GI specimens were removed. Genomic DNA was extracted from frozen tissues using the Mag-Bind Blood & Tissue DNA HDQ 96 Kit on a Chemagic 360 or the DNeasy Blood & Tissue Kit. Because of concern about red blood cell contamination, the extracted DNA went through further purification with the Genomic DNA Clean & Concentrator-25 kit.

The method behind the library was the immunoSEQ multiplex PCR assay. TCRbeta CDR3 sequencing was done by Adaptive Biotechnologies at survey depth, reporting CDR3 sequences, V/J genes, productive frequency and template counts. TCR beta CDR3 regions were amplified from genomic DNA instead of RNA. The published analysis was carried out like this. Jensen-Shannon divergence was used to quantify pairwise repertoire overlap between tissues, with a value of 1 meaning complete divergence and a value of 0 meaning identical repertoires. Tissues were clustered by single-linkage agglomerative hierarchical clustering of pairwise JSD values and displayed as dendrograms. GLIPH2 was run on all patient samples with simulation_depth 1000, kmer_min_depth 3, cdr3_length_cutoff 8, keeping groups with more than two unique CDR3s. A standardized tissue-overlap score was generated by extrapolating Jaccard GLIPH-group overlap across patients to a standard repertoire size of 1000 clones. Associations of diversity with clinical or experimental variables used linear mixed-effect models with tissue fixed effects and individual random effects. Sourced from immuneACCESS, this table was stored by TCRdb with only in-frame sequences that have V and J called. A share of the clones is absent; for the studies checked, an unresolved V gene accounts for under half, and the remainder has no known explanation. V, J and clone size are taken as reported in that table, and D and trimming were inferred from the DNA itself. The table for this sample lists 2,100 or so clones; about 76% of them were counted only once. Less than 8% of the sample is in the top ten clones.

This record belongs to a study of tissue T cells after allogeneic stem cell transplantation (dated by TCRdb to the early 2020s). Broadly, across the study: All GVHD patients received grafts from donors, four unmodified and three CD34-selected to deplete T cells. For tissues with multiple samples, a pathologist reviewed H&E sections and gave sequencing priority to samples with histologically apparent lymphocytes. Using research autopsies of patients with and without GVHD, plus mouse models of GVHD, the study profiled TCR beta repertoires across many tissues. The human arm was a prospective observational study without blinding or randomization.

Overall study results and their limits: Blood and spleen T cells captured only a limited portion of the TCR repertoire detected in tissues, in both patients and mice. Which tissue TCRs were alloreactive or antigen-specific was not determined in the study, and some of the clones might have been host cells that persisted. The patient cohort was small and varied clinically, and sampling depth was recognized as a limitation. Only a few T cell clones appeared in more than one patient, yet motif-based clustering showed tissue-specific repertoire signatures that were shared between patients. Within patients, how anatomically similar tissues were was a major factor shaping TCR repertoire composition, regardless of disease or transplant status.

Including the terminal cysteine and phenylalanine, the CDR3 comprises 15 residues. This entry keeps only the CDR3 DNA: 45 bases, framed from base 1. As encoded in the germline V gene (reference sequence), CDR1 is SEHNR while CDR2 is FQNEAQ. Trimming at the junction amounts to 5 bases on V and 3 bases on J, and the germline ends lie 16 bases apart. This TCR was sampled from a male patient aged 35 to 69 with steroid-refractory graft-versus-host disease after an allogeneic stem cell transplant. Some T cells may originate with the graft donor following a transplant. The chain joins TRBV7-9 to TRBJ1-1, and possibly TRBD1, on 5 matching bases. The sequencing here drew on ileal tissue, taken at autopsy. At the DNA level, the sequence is TGTGCCAGCAGCGAAGAGCAGGGATTAGACACTGAAGCTTTCTTT. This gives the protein CASSEEQGLDTEAFF.